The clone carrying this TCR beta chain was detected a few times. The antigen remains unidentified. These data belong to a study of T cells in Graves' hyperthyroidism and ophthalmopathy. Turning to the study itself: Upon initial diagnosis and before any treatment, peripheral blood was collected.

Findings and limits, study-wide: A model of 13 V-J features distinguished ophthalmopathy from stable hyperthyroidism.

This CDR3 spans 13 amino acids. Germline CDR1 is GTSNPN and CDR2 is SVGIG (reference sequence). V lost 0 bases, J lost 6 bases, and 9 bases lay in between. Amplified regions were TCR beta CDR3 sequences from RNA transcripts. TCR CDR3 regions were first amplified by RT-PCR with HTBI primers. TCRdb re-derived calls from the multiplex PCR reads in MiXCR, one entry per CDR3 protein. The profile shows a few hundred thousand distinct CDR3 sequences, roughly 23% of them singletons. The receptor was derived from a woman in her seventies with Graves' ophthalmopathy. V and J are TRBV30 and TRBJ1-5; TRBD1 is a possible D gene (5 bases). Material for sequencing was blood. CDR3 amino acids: CAWSVEGFQPQHF. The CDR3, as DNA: TGTGCCTGGAGTGTGGAGGGGTTTCAGCCCCAGCATTTT.